This T cell receptor (beta chain) was documented in a study of blood T cell repertoires in COVID-19. Overall study context: PBMCs, B-cell-depleted T cells, or T cells provided the cDNA or gDNA that made up the material.

Patients at the Seattle site were enrolled during active infection and followed longitudinally. The assay was immunoSEQ multiplex PCR, and TCRdb's table has in-frame clones only and misses some. The table includes 300,000 or so clones, approximately 90% detected once. Germline V gives CDR1 SGHRS, CDR2 YFSETQ. The V segment lost 4 bases and the J segment 4 bases; nucleotides outside the gene matches: 7. The CDR3 consists of 15 residues. The sample taken for sequencing was peripheral blood. The chain recombines TRBV5-1 with TRBJ1-3; 8 nucleotides match TRBD1. This clonotype was sampled from a woman aged 25 to 39 with COVID-19, enrolled during active disease. CDR3 protein: CASSALQGEGNTIYF. For the CDR3, the DNA is TGCGCCAGCAGCGCCTTACAGGGGGAAGGAAACACCATATATTTT.